The clone carrying this T cell receptor beta chain came up once. What it binds is unknown. Trimming shortened V by 7 bases and J by 0 bases, and 9 bases separated the two germline ends. The germline CDR1 and CDR2 sequences are SQVTM and ANQGSEA. CDR3 length: 12 amino acids. This specimen belongs to a study of OX40 agonist ivuxolimab in advanced cancers. At the level of the study: Each patient was given ivuxolimab into a vein every 2 weeks, at 0.01 to 10 mg/kg. Two cutaneous melanoma patients and one hepatocellular carcinoma patient, three in all, had partial responses. Whole-study findings and limits: The study observed clonal expansion of CD4+ and CD8+ blood T cells by week 6 at 0.1 to 3.0 mg/kg.

TCRdb's table, derived via immunoSEQ multiplex PCR, lists solely in-frame clones and lacks some. The sample records 68,000 or so clones, roughly four fifths being singletons. This material consisted of CD4+ or CD8+ T cells sorted from blood, taken in a trial of the OX40 agonist ivuxolimab. This receptor was taken from an adult with an advanced solid tumor such as melanoma, head and neck, liver or kidney cancer. The chain links TRBV29-1 to TRBJ1-1; possibly TRBD1 for D (6 bases). This chain's CDR3 is CSAKGVNTEAFF. The CDR3 nucleotides are TGCAGCGCCAAGGGGGTGAACACTGAAGCTTTCTTT. Together with reference TRBV29-1 and TRBJ1-1, the CDR3 gives the full variable domain: SAVISQKPSRDICQRGTSLTIQCQVDSQVTMMFWYRQQPGQSLTLIATANQGSEATYESGFVIDKFPISRPNLTFSTLTVSNMSPEDSSIYLCSAKGVNTEAFFGQGTRLTVV.